The rows below give T cell receptor beta chains drawn from one sample of a study of cytotoxic CD8 clonotypes in ibrutinib-treated CLL. The data were produced by immunoSEQ multiplex PCR, yet TCRdb's version contains in-frame clones alone and is incomplete. The sample yields 250,000 to 350,000 clones, 76% seen once. The sequencing used PBMCs, collected at disease progression, from a patient treated with ibrutinib. All receptors come from a human donor with chronic lymphocytic leukemia. The CDR3 runs from the conserved cysteine through the conserved F or W. A D gene is named only where the DNA matches it firmly. Only part of the rows carry a size: once, few, many, or a class if the clone is expanded.

clone size	D gene	CDR3 length	V gene	J gene	CDR3 protein	CDR3 DNA
-	TRBD1	15	TRBV6-4	TRBJ2-1	CASSDRAGGTDEQFF	TGTGCCAGCAGTGACCGAGCAGGGGGCACGGATGAGCAGTTCTTC
-	-	16	TRBV11-2	TRBJ2-4	CASSPDVGAPKNIQYF	TGTGCCAGCAGCCCTGACGTGGGGGCCCCGAAAAACATTCAGTACTTC
-	-	12	TRBV6-5	TRBJ2-3	CASSYGQATQYF	TGTGCCAGCAGTTACGGGCAGGCGACGCAGTATTTT
once	TRBD1	14	TRBV5-6	TRBJ1-1	CASSVGTGRPEAFF	TGTGCCAGCAGCGTAGGGACAGGGCGGCCAGAAGCTTTCTTT
-	-	15	TRBV5-1	TRBJ1-5	CASSLTTGWDQPQHF	TGCGCCAGCAGTCTCACGACAGGCTGGGATCAGCCCCAGCATTTT
-	-	15	TRBV5-4	TRBJ2-7	CASSPQPDESYEQYF	TGTGCCAGCAGTCCACAGCCCGATGAGTCCTACGAGCAGTACTTC
-	-	12	TRBV5-1	TRBJ2-7	CASSVEEGQQYF	TGCGCCAGCAGCGTAGAAGAAGGCCAGCAGTACTTC
-	-	16	TRBV9	TRBJ1-2	CASSVHPTGAHYGYTF	TGTGCCAGCAGCGTCCACCCTACTGGGGCACACTATGGCTACACCTTC
-	TRBD1	15	TRBV10-2	TRBJ1-5	CASREDRVSNQPQHF	TGCGCCAGCAGGGAGGACAGGGTAAGCAATCAGCCCCAGCATTTT
-	TRBD2	15	TRBV6-5	TRBJ2-7	CASSTFGTSEYEQYF	TGTGCCAGCAGCACGTTCGGGACTAGCGAGTACGAGCAGTACTTC
once	TRBD2	14	TRBV5-6	TRBJ2-7	CASSLGLGSYEQYF	TGTGCCAGCAGCCTAGGACTAGGTTCCTACGAGCAGTACTTC
-	-	15	TRBV29-1	TRBJ1-1	CSVARGGFMNTEAFF	TGCAGCGTTGCGCGGGGGGGGTTCATGAACACTGAAGCTTTCTTT
-	-	15	TRBV7-8	TRBJ1-2	CASSTYKGPSYGYTF	TGTGCCAGCAGCACCTACAAGGGGCCCAGCTATGGCTACACCTTC
once	TRBD2	18	TRBV5-6	TRBJ2-1	CASGPGLAGLYSYNEQFF	TGTGCCAGCGGGCCTGGACTAGCGGGATTGTATTCCTACAATGAGCAGTTCTTC
few	TRBD1	15	TRBV7-6	TRBJ2-7	CASSLGTGGIYEQYF	TGTGCCAGCAGCTTAGGGACAGGGGGCATCTACGAGCAGTACTTC
-	TRBD1	16	TRBV28	TRBJ2-7	CASSPTPGQATYEQYF	TGTGCCAGCAGTCCCACACCGGGACAGGCGACCTACGAGCAGTACTTC
few	TRBD1	15	TRBV4-1	TRBJ2-7	CASSGTARSSYEQYF	TGCGCCAGCAGTGGGACAGCGAGAAGCTCCTACGAGCAGTACTTC
-	-	16	TRBV9	TRBJ1-3	CASSLRGGYSGNTIYF	TGTGCCAGCAGCCTAAGAGGCGGATACTCTGGAAACACCATATATTTT
-	-	14	TRBV10-1	TRBJ2-1	CASSVGQDPGEQFF	TGCGCCAGCAGTGTCGGCCAAGACCCCGGGGAGCAGTTCTTC
-	TRBD1	15	TRBV7-9	TRBJ1-6	CASSLAGQGNSPLHF	TGTGCCAGCAGCTTAGCGGGACAGGGGAATTCACCCCTCCACTTT
-	-	16	TRBV7-2	TRBJ1-1	CASSLVAGVRNTEAFF	TGTGCCAGCAGCTTAGTAGCAGGGGTGAGGAACACTGAAGCTTTCTTT
-	TRBD2	15	TRBV13	TRBJ2-7	CASSPGLAGAYEQYF	TGTGCCAGCAGCCCCGGACTAGCGGGGGCCTACGAGCAGTACTTC
-	-	13	TRBV15	TRBJ1-5	CATGRVSNQPQHF	TGTGCCACCGGCAGGGTGAGCAATCAGCCCCAGCATTTT
few	-	15	TRBV4-1	TRBJ1-4	CASSQGKGGNEKLFF	TGCGCCAGCAGCCAAGGAAAAGGCGGTAATGAAAAACTGTTTTTT
-	-	13	TRBV19	TRBJ2-3	CAARDLGTDTQYF	TGTGCCGCACGGGACTTAGGCACAGATACGCAGTATTTT
-	-	15	TRBV19	TRBJ2-7	CASSSIPAGAYEQYF	TGTGCCAGTAGTAGTATACCAGCGGGCGCCTACGAGCAGTACTTC
-	-	14	TRBV10-3	TRBJ2-7	CAISEDPSYYEQYF	TGTGCCATCAGTGAAGATCCCTCCTACTACGAGCAGTACTTC
-	TRBD1	14	TRBV25-1	TRBJ2-2	CASSRTGGGGELFF	TGTGCCAGCAGTAGGACAGGGGGTGGTGGGGAGCTGTTTTTT
-	-	16	TRBV19	TRBJ1-1	CASSNRVSRMNTEAFF	TGTGCCAGTAGCAACAGGGTGAGTCGAATGAACACTGAAGCTTTCTTT
-	TRBD1	15	TRBV6-1	TRBJ2-7	CASTPRGQGTYEQYF	TGTGCCAGCACCCCGAGAGGACAGGGGACCTACGAGCAGTACTTC
-	-	16	TRBV6-5	TRBJ2-1	CASSYRIASSYNEQFF	TGTGCCAGCAGTTATAGGATAGCCAGCTCCTACAATGAGCAGTTCTTC
-	TRBD2	16	TRBV19	TRBJ2-1	CASSHPSGSSYNEQFF	TGTGCCAGTAGCCACCCGAGCGGGAGCTCCTACAATGAGCAGTTCTTC
-	TRBD1	15	TRBV13	TRBJ1-2	CASSLGTGDNYGYTF	TGTGCCAGCAGCTTGGGGACAGGCGACAACTATGGCTACACCTTC
-	-	12	TRBV9	TRBJ1-1	CASSVRPSEAFF	TGTGCCAGCAGCGTACGCCCGTCTGAAGCTTTCTTT
-	TRBD2	21	TRBV28	TRBJ2-7	CASSLLLPGTSGRSVSYEQYF	TGTGCCAGCAGTTTACTCCTTCCCGGGACTAGCGGGAGGTCGGTAAGCTACGAGCAGTACTTC
-	TRBD2	15	TRBV5-1	TRBJ2-7	CASSLAPSGAYEQYF	TGCGCCAGCAGCTTGGCCCCTAGCGGGGCCTACGAGCAGTACTTC
-	-	14	TRBV2	TRBJ2-5	CASRGGQKQETQYF	TGTGCCAGCAGAGGAGGACAGAAACAAGAGACCCAGTACTTC
-	TRBD2	15	TRBV7-2	TRBJ2-1	CASSFSGRADNEQFF	TGTGCCAGCAGCTTTAGCGGGAGGGCAGACAATGAGCAGTTCTTC
-	-	15	TRBV12-5	TRBJ2-4	CASGLTRGPGNIQYF	TGTGCTAGTGGTTTGACCCGCGGTCCTGGAAACATTCAGTACTTC
few	TRBD1	15	TRBV9	TRBJ1-1	CASSKLTGANTEAFF	TGTGCCAGCAGCAAACTGACAGGGGCGAACACTGAAGCTTTCTTT
few	-	13	TRBV23-1	TRBJ1-2	CASSQDRNYGYTF	TGCGCCAGCAGTCAGGACCGGAACTATGGCTACACCTTC
few	TRBD2	15	TRBV10-1	TRBJ2-3	CASSVTSGIQDTQYF	TGCGCCAGCAGTGTTACTAGCGGGATTCAAGATACGCAGTATTTT
-	TRBD2	14	TRBV29-1	TRBJ2-3	CSATTSGATDTQYF	TGCAGCGCCACGACTAGCGGGGCCACAGATACGCAGTATTTT
-	-	13	TRBV15	TRBJ2-5	CATNLRRQETQYF	TGTGCCACCAACCTGCGGAGACAAGAGACCCAGTACTTC
-	-	14	TRBV4-1	TRBJ2-1	CASSQGGLDDEQFF	TGCGCCAGCAGCCAAGGGGGTTTGGATGATGAGCAGTTCTTC
-	-	12	TRBV23-1	TRBJ2-7	CAGDLWLYEQYF	TGCGCAGGGGATTTGTGGCTTTACGAGCAGTACTTC
-	-	17	TRBV7-8	TRBJ2-5	CASSLADRYLGEETQYF	TGTGCCAGCAGCTTAGCCGATAGGTATTTGGGGGAAGAGACCCAGTACTTC
-	TRBD2	18	TRBV7-3	TRBJ2-1	CASSRYGTQREGRKEQFF	TGTGCCAGCAGCCGTTATGGAACCCAGCGGGAGGGCCGGAAAGAGCAGTTCTTC
few	-	12	TRBV14	TRBJ2-7	CASSRTAYEQYF	TGTGCCAGCAGCCGGACAGCCTACGAGCAGTACTTC
-	TRBD2	17	TRBV19	TRBJ2-1	CASSIGLGGSSYNEQFF	TGTGCCAGTAGTATAGGATTGGGCGGGAGCTCCTACAATGAGCAGTTCTTC
-	-	13	TRBV4-2	TRBJ2-5	CASSQRGPETQYF	TGTGCCAGCAGCCAGCGGGGGCCAGAGACCCAGTACTTC
-	-	14	TRBV6-4	TRBJ2-5	CASSAPTLEETQYF	TGTGCCAGCAGTGCCCCGACCCTGGAAGAGACCCAGTACTTC
-	-	11	TRBV6-4	TRBJ2-1	CASSDDSEQFF	TGTGCCAGCAGTGACGACAGTGAGCAGTTCTTC
once	-	15	TRBV11-2	TRBJ1-2	CASSLGGRTNYGYTF	TGTGCCAGCAGCTTAGGGGGCAGAACTAACTATGGCTACACCTTC
-	-	13	TRBV7-6	TRBJ1-5	CASSYGTTQPQHF	TGTGCCAGCAGCTATGGGACAACTCAGCCCCAGCATTTT
-	-	13	TRBV27	TRBJ2-7	CASSLDTSYEQYF	TGTGCCAGCAGTTTGGACACGTCCTACGAGCAGTACTTC
-	-	15	TRBV11-1	TRBJ1-2	CASSPRLISGTGYTF	TGTGCCAGCAGCCCCAGACTCATCTCGGGCACGGGCTACACCTTC